The 3 T cell receptor beta chains below come from one sample, sequenced in a study of early T cells in non-severe SARS-CoV-2 infection. TCRdb recomputed calls from the 5' RACE reads with MiXCR, one row per CDR3 protein. Altogether around 44,000 distinct CDR3 sequences are present, approximately 7.6% being singletons, with the ten largest covering 5.8%. Sequencing input: whole blood. These TCRs come from an adult who was a healthcare worker with PCR-confirmed SARS-CoV-2 infection or an uninfected control (not recorded which).

CDR3 DNA: TGTGCCAGCAGTGGACTAGCGGTGGCCACAGATACGCAGTATTTT. Amino acid sequence: CASSGLAVATDTQYF. This chain joins TRBV7-2 and TRBJ2-3, with 10 nucleotides matching TRBD2. Per germline, CDR1 SGHTA and CDR2 FQGNSA. After removal of 6 bases from V and 2 bases from J, the junction contained 5 bases not matched to a gene. The CDR3 has 15 residues.

The chain joins TRBV4-3 to TRBJ2-3; D unclear. Deletions cut 0 bases from V and 14 bases from J, with 15 bases between. Germline CDR1 reads LGHNA; CDR2 reads YSLEER. This CDR3 contains 13 residues. The CDR3 is CASSQDAHLDRYF. CDR3 sequence (DNA): TGCGCCAGCAGCCAAGATGCTCACTTGGACCGGTATTTT.

On this clonotype itself: It may be a read error: a sequence one base away is much more abundant. The V and J genes are TRBV7-9 and TRBJ1-1; a possible D gene is TRBD1 (5 bases). This CDR3 has 14 residues. Germline values: CDR1 SEHNR, CDR2 FQNEAQ (reference sequence). The CDR3 reads CAGSLGGVGTEAFF. Written as DNA, the CDR3 is TGTGCCGGCAGCTTAGGAGGGGTTGGGACTGAAGCTTTCTTT.